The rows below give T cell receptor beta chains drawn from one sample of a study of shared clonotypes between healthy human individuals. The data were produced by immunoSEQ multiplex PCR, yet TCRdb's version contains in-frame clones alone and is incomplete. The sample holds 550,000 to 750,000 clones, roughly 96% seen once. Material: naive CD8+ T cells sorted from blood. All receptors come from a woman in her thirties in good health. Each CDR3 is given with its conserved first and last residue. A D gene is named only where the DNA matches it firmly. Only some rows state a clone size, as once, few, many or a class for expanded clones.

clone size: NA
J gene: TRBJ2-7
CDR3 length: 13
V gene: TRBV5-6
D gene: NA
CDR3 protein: CASSLAGLGEQYF
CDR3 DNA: TGTGCCAGCAGCTTGGCAGGGTTGGGCGAGCAGTACTTC

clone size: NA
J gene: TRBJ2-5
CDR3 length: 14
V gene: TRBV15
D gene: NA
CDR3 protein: CATSLSRTQETQYF
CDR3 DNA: TGTGCCACCAGCCTAAGCCGCACTCAAGAGACCCAGTACTTC

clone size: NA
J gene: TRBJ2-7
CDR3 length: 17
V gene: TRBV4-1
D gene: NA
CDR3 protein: CASSPASRGTYSYEQYF
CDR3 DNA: TGCGCCAGCAGCCCCGCCAGTCGGGGGACTTACTCCTACGAGCAGTACTTC

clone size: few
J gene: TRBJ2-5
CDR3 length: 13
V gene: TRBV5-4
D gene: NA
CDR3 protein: CASSSESGETQYF
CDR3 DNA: TGTGCCAGCAGCTCCGAGTCGGGAGAGACCCAGTACTTC

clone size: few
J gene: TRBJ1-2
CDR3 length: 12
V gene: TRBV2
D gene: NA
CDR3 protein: CASNTPGGSYTF
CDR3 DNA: TGTGCCAGCAACACCCCGGGGGGTAGCTACACCTTC

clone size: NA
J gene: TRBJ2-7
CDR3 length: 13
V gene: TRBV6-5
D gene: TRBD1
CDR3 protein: CASADRANYEQYF
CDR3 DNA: TGTGCCAGCGCGGACAGGGCGAATTACGAGCAGTACTTC

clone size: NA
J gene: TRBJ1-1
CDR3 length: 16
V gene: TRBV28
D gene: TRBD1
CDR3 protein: CASSTTWTGENTEAFF
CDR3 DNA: TGTGCCAGCAGTACCACATGGACAGGCGAGAACACTGAAGCTTTCTTT

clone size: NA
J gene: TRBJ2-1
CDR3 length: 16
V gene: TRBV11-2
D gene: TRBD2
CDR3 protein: CASSLGWLAGGDEQFF
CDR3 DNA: TGTGCCAGCAGCTTAGGCTGGCTAGCGGGAGGAGATGAGCAGTTCTTC

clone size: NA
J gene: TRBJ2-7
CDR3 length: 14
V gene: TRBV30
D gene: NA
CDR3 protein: CAWNTREVPREQYF
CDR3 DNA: TGTGCCTGGAACACCAGGGAGGTCCCTCGTGAGCAGTACTTC

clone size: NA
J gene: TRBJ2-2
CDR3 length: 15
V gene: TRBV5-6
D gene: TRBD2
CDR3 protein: CASSFGLAYTGELFF
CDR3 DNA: TGTGCCAGCAGCTTCGGACTAGCGTACACCGGGGAGCTGTTTTTT

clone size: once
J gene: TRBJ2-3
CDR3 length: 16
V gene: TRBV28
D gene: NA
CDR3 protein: CASSFGSTWGTDTQYF
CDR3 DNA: TGTGCCAGCAGTTTTGGCTCGACTTGGGGCACAGATACGCAGTATTTT

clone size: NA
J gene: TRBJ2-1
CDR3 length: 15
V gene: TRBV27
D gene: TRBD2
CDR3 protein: CASSLLAGGGGEQFF
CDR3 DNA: TGTGCCAGCAGCCTCCTAGCGGGAGGTGGTGGTGAGCAGTTCTTC

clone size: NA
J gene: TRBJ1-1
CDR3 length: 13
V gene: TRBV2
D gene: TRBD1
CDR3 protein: CASSDGRGPEAFF
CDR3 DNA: TGTGCCAGCAGTGACGGGAGGGGGCCTGAAGCTTTCTTT

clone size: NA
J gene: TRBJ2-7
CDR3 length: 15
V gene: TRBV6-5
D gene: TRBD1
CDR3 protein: CASSYSDRGRAEQYF
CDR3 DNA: TGTGCCAGCAGTTACTCGGACAGGGGGCGGGCCGAGCAGTACTTC

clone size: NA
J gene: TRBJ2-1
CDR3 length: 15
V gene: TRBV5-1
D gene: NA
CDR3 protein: CASSLTVGLYNEQFF
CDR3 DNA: TGCGCCAGCAGCCTCACGGTAGGACTTTACAATGAGCAGTTCTTC

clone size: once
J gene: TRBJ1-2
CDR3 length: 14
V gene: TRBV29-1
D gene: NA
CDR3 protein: CSVEKSLRVRGYTF
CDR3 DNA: TGCAGCGTTGAGAAGAGTTTGAGGGTCCGTGGCTACACCTTC

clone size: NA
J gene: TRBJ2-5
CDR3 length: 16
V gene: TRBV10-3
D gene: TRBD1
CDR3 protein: CAISEEDRGLGETQYF
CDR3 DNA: TGTGCCATCAGTGAAGAGGACAGGGGGCTAGGGGAGACCCAGTACTTC

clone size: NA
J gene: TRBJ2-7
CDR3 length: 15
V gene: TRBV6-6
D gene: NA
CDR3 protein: CASSYSQGSSYEQYF
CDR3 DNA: TGTGCCAGCAGTTACTCCCAGGGGAGCTCCTACGAGCAGTACTTC

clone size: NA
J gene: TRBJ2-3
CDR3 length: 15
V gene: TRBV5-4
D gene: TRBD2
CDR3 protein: CASSLERDLTDTQYF
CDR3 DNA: TGTGCCAGCAGCTTGGAGCGGGACCTCACAGATACGCAGTATTTT

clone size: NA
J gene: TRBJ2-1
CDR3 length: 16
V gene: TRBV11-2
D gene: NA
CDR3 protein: CASSSAPSRSYNEQFF
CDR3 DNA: TGTGCCAGCAGCTCAGCCCCGAGTAGGTCCTACAATGAGCAGTTCTTC

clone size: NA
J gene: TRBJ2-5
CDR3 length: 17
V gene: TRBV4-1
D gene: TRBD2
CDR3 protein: CASSQRKTSGFQDTQYF
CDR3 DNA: TGCGCCAGCAGCCAACGAAAAACTAGCGGGTTCCAAGATACCCAGTACTTC

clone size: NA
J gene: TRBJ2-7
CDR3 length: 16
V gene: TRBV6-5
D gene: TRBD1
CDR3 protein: CASSSSPRTGFNEQYF
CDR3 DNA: TGTGCCAGCAGTTCATCCCCCCGGACAGGGTTTAACGAGCAGTACTTC

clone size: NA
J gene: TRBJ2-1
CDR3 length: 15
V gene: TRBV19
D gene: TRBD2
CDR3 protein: CASSMGLAAYNEQFF
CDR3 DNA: TGTGCCAGTAGTATGGGGCTAGCGGCCTACAATGAGCAGTTCTTC

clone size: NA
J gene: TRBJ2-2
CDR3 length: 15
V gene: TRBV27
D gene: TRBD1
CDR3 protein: CASSLSAGGTGELFF
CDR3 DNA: TGTGCCAGCAGTTTATCTGCAGGGGGAACCGGGGAGCTGTTTTTT

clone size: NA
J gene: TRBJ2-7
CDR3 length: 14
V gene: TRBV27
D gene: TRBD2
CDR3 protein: CASKLAGVGYEQYF
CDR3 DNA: TGTGCCAGCAAATTAGCGGGAGTTGGGTACGAGCAGTACTTC

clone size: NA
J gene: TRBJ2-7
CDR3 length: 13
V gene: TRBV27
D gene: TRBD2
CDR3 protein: CASSYGTKDEQYF
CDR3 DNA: TGTGCCAGCAGTTATGGGACTAAGGACGAGCAGTACTTC

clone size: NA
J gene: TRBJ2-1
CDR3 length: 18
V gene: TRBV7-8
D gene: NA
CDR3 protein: CASSLDVVFIGPYNEQFF
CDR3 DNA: TGTGCCAGCAGCTTAGATGTAGTATTTATCGGCCCCTACAATGAGCAGTTCTTC

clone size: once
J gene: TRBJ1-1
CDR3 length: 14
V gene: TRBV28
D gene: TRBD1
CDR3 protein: CASRPGGTNTEAFF
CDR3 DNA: TGTGCCAGCAGGCCAGGGGGCACGAACACTGAAGCTTTCTTT

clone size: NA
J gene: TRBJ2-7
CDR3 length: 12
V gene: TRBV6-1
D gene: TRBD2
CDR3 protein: CASSSSGYEQYF
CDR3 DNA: TGTGCCAGCAGTTCTAGCGGGTACGAGCAGTACTTC

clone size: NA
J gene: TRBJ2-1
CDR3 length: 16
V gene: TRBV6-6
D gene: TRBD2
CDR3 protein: CASSSHQAGAGNEQFF
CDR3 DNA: TGTGCCAGCAGTTCCCACCAAGCGGGAGCTGGAAATGAGCAGTTCTTC

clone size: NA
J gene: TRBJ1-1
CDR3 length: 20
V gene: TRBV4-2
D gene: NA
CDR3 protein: CASSQHVGEKSAGANTEAFF
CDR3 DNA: TGTGCCAGCAGCCAGCATGTGGGAGAAAAATCGGCAGGGGCTAACACTGAAGCTTTCTTT

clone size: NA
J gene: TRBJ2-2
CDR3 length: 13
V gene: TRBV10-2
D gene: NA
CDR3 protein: CASSIPNTGELFF
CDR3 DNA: TGCGCCAGCAGCATCCCGAACACCGGGGAGCTGTTTTTT

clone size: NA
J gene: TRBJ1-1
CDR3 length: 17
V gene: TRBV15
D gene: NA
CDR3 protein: CATSRVSLGTQNTEAFF
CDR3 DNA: TGTGCCACCAGCAGGGTTTCCCTGGGGACACAAAACACTGAAGCTTTCTTT

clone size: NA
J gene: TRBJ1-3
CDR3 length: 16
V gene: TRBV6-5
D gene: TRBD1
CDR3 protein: CASSYSKDRGGDTIYF
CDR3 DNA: TGTGCCAGCAGTTACTCGAAAGACAGGGGCGGAGACACCATATATTTT

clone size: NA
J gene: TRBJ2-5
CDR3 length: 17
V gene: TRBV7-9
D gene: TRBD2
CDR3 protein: CASSLSGTSGYQETQYF
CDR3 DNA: TGTGCCAGCAGCTTATCAGGGACTAGCGGGTACCAAGAGACCCAGTACTTC

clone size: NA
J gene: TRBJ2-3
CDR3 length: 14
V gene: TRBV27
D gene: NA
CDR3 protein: CASSFLTSTDTQYF
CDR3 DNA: TGTGCCAGCAGTTTCTTGACTAGCACAGATACGCAGTATTTT

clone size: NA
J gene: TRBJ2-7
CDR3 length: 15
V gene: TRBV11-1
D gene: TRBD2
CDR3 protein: CASSSSSGSFYEQYF
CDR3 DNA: TGTGCCAGCAGCTCCAGCAGCGGGAGTTTCTACGAGCAGTACTTC

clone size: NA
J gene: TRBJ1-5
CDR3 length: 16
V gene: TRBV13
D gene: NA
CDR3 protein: CASSLWSRGQYQPQHF
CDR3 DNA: TGTGCCAGCAGCTTATGGTCTCGGGGGCAGTATCAGCCCCAGCATTTT

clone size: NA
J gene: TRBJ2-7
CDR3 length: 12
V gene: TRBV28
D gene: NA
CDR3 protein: CASSKVIYEQYF
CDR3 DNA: TGTGCCAGCAGTAAAGTAATCTACGAGCAGTACTTC

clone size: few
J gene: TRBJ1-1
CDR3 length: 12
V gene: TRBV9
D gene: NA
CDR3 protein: CASSGNGREAFF
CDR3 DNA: TGTGCCAGCAGCGGGAACGGGAGGGAAGCTTTCTTT

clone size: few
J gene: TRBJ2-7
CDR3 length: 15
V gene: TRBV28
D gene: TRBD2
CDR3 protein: CASSFGTSGNYEQYF
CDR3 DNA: TGTGCCAGCAGTTTCGGGACTAGCGGGAACTACGAGCAGTACTTC

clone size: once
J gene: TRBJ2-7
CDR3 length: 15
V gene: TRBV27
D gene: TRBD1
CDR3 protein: CASTPAGTGGSEQYF
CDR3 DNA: TGTGCCAGCACCCCGGCCGGGACAGGGGGTAGTGAGCAGTACTTC